This T cell receptor beta chain was observed in a study of cytomegalovirus exposure and HLA in healthy donors. The length of the CDR3 is 13 residues. From germline, CDR1 is MDHEN and CDR2 SYDVKM. Trimming cost V 1 base and J 6 bases, with 9 bases left between them. It was with 60 Vbeta and 13 Jbeta primers that the PCR ran. TCRdb keeps only in-frame clones here, not all; method: immunoSEQ multiplex PCR. The table shows roughly 140,000 clones, with roughly 85% occurring only once. Points from the study as a whole: Some V segments (TRBV6-2 and TRBV6-3 among them) were excluded as indistinguishable. Accurate prediction of HLA-A and HLA-B alleles (for most subjects) was reportedly achieved from TCR beta sequences.

On this clone itself: The antigen is not known. The sample holds other DNA sequences that translate to the same CDR3.

This rearrangement joins TRBV28 to TRBJ1-2; D not certain. This TCR came from a woman aged 18-29 years in good health and CMV-seronegative. Sequencing input: PBMCs. The CDR3 protein is CASSLYGSHGYTF. The CDR3 DNA reads as TGTGCCAGCAGTTTATACGGGTCCCATGGCTACACCTTC.